What follows are 2 T cell receptor beta chains derived from one specimen sequenced in a study of T cells after yellow fever vaccination. Via MiXCR, TCRdb re-called the 5' RACE reads, giving one row per CDR3 protein. The sample records about 310,000 distinct CDR3 sequences, 3.6% being singletons. Source: PBMCs, taken on the day of the yellow fever booster vaccination. These receptors came from a man between 18 and 29 years old who received the YFV17D yellow fever vaccine.

The chain carries TRBV12-3 or TRBV12-4 and TRBJ2-3; 7 nucleotides agree with TRBD1. The CDR3 runs to 16 residues. V shed 6 bases and J 5 bases; nucleotides not matched to a gene: 14. Here the CDR3 DNA reads TGTGCCAGCAGCTCCCTAGGGGGCTCAGCACAAGATACGCAGTATTTT. This encodes CASSSLGGSAQDTQYF.

This clonotype was counted ten times or more. V and J are TRBV6-6 and TRBJ2-7; 7 bases align to TRBD1. The CDR3 consists of 13 residues. Germline V gene sequence: CDR1 MNHNY, CDR2 SVGAGI (reference sequence). V lost 6 bases to trimming and J lost 6 bases; unmatched junction nucleotides: 8. The CDR3 DNA reads as TGTGCCAGCAGCCTCGGACAGGAGGTCGAGCAGTACGTC. This codes for CASSLGQEVEQYV.